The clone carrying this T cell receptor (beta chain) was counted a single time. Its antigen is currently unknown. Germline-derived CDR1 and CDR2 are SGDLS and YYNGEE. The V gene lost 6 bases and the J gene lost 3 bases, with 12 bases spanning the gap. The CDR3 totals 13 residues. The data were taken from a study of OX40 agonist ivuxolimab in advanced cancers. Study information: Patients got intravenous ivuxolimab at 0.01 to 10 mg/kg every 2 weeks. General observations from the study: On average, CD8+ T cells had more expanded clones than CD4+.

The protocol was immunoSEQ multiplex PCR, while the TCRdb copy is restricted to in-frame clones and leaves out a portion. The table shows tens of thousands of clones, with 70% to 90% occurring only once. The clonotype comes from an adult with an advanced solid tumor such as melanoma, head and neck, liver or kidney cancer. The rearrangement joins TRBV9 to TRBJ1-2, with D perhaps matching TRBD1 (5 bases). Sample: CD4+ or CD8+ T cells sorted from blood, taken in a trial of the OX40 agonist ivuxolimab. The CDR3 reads CASNPGGDYGYTF. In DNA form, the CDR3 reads TGTGCCAGCAACCCGGGGGGAGACTATGGCTACACCTTC.